Listed below are T cell receptor beta chains from one sample, sequenced in a study of beta chain features in type 1 diabetes. TCRdb keeps only in-frame clones here, not all; method: immunoSEQ multiplex PCR. The sample yields 860,000 or so clones, roughly a sixth seen once. The sequenced sample was naive CD4+ T cells from blood. The receptors here all came from a woman under 30 in good health. Each CDR3 is given with its conserved first and last residue. The D gene is left open where the match is weak. Where a row states a size, it is once, few, many or the class of an expanded clone; other rows omit it.

abundance	v_gene	d_gene	j_gene	CDR3aa	CDR3nt
few	TRBV6-5	NA	TRBJ2-5	CASTKIRDGETQYF	TGTGCCAGCACCAAGATTCGGGACGGGGAGACCCAGTACTTC
few	TRBV7-2	TRBD1	TRBJ2-6	CASRPTGVGANVLTF	TGTGCCAGCAGACCTACAGGGGTAGGGGCCAACGTCCTGACTTTC
few	TRBV10-2	NA	TRBJ1-2	CASSALRQGYTF	TGCGCCAGCAGTGCCCTCAGACAAGGCTACACCTTC
few	TRBV7-8	TRBD1	TRBJ2-3	CASSLQGAISTDTQYF	TGTGCCAGCAGCTTACAGGGGGCGATTAGCACAGATACGCAGTATTTT
few	TRBV21-1	NA	TRBJ2-7	CASSTKVGRRYEQYF	TGTGCCAGCAGCACAAAGGTAGGACGTCGGTACGAGCAGTACTTC
NA	TRBV5-4	NA	TRBJ2-3	CASSSKLTDTQYF	TGTGCCAGCAGCTCGAAACTAACAGATACGCAGTATTTT
NA	TRBV7-2	NA	TRBJ2-3	CASSLVASSDTQYF	TGTGCCAGCAGCTTAGTGGCTAGCTCAGATACGCAGTATTTT
NA	TRBV7-3	NA	TRBJ2-1	CASSLTWGPNEEQFF	TGTGCCAGCAGCTTAACTTGGGGACCAAATGAAGAGCAGTTCTTC
NA	TRBV6-5	NA	TRBJ1-4	CASSYWGVGEKLFF	TGTGCCAGCAGTTACTGGGGGGTAGGGGAAAAACTGTTTTTT
NA	TRBV25-1	TRBD1	TRBJ2-1	CASSERQGAYNEQFF	TGTGCCAGCAGTGAACGGCAGGGGGCCTACAATGAGCAGTTCTTC
few	TRBV7-8	TRBD2	TRBJ2-3	CASSGGLALGDTQYF	TGTGCCAGCAGCGGGGGACTAGCCCTTGGGGATACGCAGTATTTT
NA	TRBV9	NA	TRBJ2-5	CASSARAGETQYF	TGTGCCAGCAGCGCCCGTGCCGGGGAGACCCAGTACTTC
many	TRBV14	TRBD1	TRBJ2-1	CASSLQGARNEQFF	TGTGCCAGCAGCCTACAGGGGGCCCGCAATGAGCAGTTCTTC
NA	TRBV6-6	TRBD2	TRBJ2-1	CASSYGLAGRYEQFF	TGTGCCAGCAGTTACGGTCTAGCGGGACGATATGAGCAGTTCTTC
few	TRBV5-1	NA	TRBJ2-1	CASSFGQSSYNEQFF	TGCGCCAGCAGCTTTGGGCAAAGCTCCTACAATGAGCAGTTCTTC
NA	TRBV5-1	NA	TRBJ1-3	CASSPGHSGNTIYF	TGCGCCAGCAGCCCGGGACACTCTGGAAACACCATATATTTT
NA	TRBV19	NA	TRBJ2-6	CASSIAAGANVLTF	TGTGCCAGTAGTATAGCGGCAGGGGCCAACGTCCTGACTTTC
NA	TRBV28	NA	TRBJ2-6	CASSLQAGSSGANVLTF	TGTGCCAGCAGTTTACAGGCAGGGAGCTCTGGGGCCAACGTCCTGACTTTC
NA	TRBV10-3	NA	TRBJ1-1	CVSMRGALLGTEAFF	TGTGTTTCCATGCGGGGGGCATTGTTAGGCACTGAAGCTTTCTTT
NA	TRBV28	NA	TRBJ2-2	CASSPSGYAGELFF	TGTGCCAGCAGTCCAAGCGGGTACGCCGGGGAGCTGTTTTTT
NA	TRBV29-1	TRBD2	TRBJ2-5	CSALAGGPSTQYF	TGCAGCGCCCTAGCGGGAGGGCCATCCACCCAGTACTTC
few	TRBV11-2	NA	TRBJ1-1	CASSLTRQAFNTEAFF	TGTGCCAGCAGCCTCACTAGACAGGCCTTCAATACTGAAGCTTTCTTT
NA	TRBV18	NA	TRBJ2-7	CASSPFDSTNGYEQYF	TGTGCCAGCTCACCATTTGACTCGACAAACGGCTACGAGCAGTACTTC
few	TRBV4-3	TRBD2	TRBJ2-3	CASKGRYGGRFGDTQYF	TGCGCCAGCAAGGGACGGTATGGCGGGAGATTTGGAGATACGCAGTATTTT
many	TRBV21-1	NA	TRBJ2-1	CASSKEQLSSYNEQFF	TGTGCCAGCAGCAAAGAACAGCTAAGCTCCTACAATGAGCAGTTCTTC
few	TRBV6-1	TRBD1	TRBJ2-7	CASSEAGGVQYF	TGTGCCAGCAGTGAAGCAGGGGGCGTGCAGTACTTC
NA	TRBV19	NA	TRBJ2-5	CASSIGSQETQYF	TGTGCCAGTAGTATAGGCAGTCAAGAGACCCAGTACTTC
NA	TRBV9	NA	TRBJ2-1	CASSVVGSYNEQFF	TGTGCCAGCAGCGTAGTAGGATCCTACAATGAGCAGTTCTTC
NA	TRBV5-1	TRBD2	TRBJ2-1	CASSPTSGSYNEQFF	TGCGCCAGCAGCCCAACTAGCGGGAGCTACAATGAGCAGTTCTTC
few	TRBV7-2	TRBD1	TRBJ2-7	CASSSRGQGAYEQYF	TGTGCCAGCAGCTCTAGGGGACAGGGTGCCTACGAGCAGTACTTC
NA	TRBV18	TRBD1	TRBJ2-7	CASSPRRTGYEYEQYF	TGTGCCAGCTCCCCGAGACGGACAGGGTACGAGTACGAGCAGTACTTC
few	TRBV5-6	NA	TRBJ1-2	CASSLGRSSHYGYTF	TGTGCCAGCAGCTTAGGCCGCAGTAGTCACTATGGCTACACCTTC
few	TRBV2	TRBD2	TRBJ2-3	CASSVQREGSTDTQYF	TGTGCCAGCAGTGTCCAGCGGGAGGGAAGCACAGATACGCAGTATTTT
few	TRBV23-1	NA	TRBJ1-1	CASSQFVKNTEAFF	TGCGCCAGCAGTCAATTTGTCAAGAACACTGAAGCTTTCTTT
once	TRBV6-5	NA	TRBJ1-4	CASSLTGYNEKLFF	TGTGCCAGCAGTCTGACAGGTTATAATGAAAAACTGTTTTTT
few	TRBV4-1	NA	TRBJ2-7	CASSQSGQGKVTSYEQYF	TGCGCCAGCAGCCAATCCGGTCAGGGAAAAGTAACCTCCTACGAGCAGTACTTC
few	TRBV19	NA	TRBJ2-1	CASWDFSSYNEQFF	TGTGCCAGCTGGGACTTTAGCTCCTACAATGAGCAGTTCTTC
few	TRBV6-5	TRBD1	TRBJ2-3	CASSFVGTGGTDTQYF	TGTGCCAGCAGTTTTGTTGGGACAGGGGGCACAGATACGCAGTATTTT
NA	TRBV6-1	NA	TRBJ1-2	CASHLNYGYTF	TGTGCCAGCCATCTAAACTATGGCTACACCTTC
few	TRBV29-1	TRBD1	TRBJ2-7	CSVVSGQGAVYEQYF	TGCAGCGTTGTTTCTGGACAGGGGGCCGTATACGAGCAGTACTTC
NA	TRBV5-1	TRBD2	TRBJ2-3	CASTAGGTQYF	TGTGCCAGCACGGCGGGAGGTACGCAGTATTTT
NA	TRBV7-9	NA	TRBJ2-5	CASSLNQPGRRETQYF	TGTGCCAGCAGTCTTAACCAACCGGGCCGCCGAGAGACCCAGTACTTC
once	TRBV18	TRBD1	TRBJ2-1	CASSPRGQGTFQLFNEQFF	TGTGCCAGCTCACCACGGGGACAGGGCACTTTCCAACTCTTCAATGAGCAGTTCTTC
few	TRBV7-9	TRBD1	TRBJ2-3	CASSFDRGTDTQYF	TGTGCCAGCAGCTTCGACAGGGGCACAGATACGCAGTATTTT
few	TRBV7-2	NA	TRBJ2-5	CASSLGITETQYF	TGTGCCAGCAGCCTTGGAATAACAGAGACCCAGTACTTC
few	TRBV9	NA	TRBJ1-6	CASSVDNFNSPLHF	TGTGCCAGCAGCGTGGACAATTTTAATTCACCCCTCCACTTT
NA	TRBV13	NA	TRBJ2-4	CASSLSPMGVLAKNIQYF	TGTGCCAGCAGCTTATCCCCCATGGGGGTACTAGCCAAAAACATTCAGTACTTC
few	TRBV5-4	TRBD2	TRBJ2-1	CASSPRGGADEQFF	TGTGCCAGCAGCCCCCGGGGGGGGGCTGATGAGCAGTTCTTC
few	TRBV5-1	TRBD1	TRBJ2-7	CASRPGTDYEQYF	TGCGCCAGCAGACCCGGGACAGACTACGAGCAGTACTTC
NA	TRBV7-2	NA	TRBJ2-5	CASSLRRGETQYF	TGTGCCAGCAGCTTAAGAAGGGGGGAGACCCAGTACTTC
NA	TRBV15	NA	TRBJ2-7	CATSRVRLAHEQYF	TGTGCCACCAGCAGAGTTAGGCTAGCCCACGAGCAGTACTTC
few	TRBV18	NA	TRBJ1-1	CASSPSAGNTEAFF	TGTGCCAGCTCCCCTTCGGCAGGGAACACTGAAGCTTTCTTT
few	TRBV7-9	NA	TRBJ2-1	CASSKGWGTPYNEQFF	TGTGCCAGCAGCAAGGGTTGGGGCACCCCCTACAATGAGCAGTTCTTC
NA	TRBV7-9	TRBD2	TRBJ2-7	CASSLAGGLLYEQYF	TGTGCCAGCAGCCTAGCGGGAGGATTACTCTACGAGCAGTACTTC
few	TRBV7-9	NA	TRBJ1-4	CASSARGATNEKLFF	TGTGCCAGCAGCGCCAGAGGAGCGACTAATGAAAAACTGTTTTTT
NA	TRBV6-6	NA	TRBJ1-2	CASSSDMVYGYTF	TGTGCCAGCAGCTCCGACATGGTCTATGGCTACACCTTC
NA	TRBV7-9	NA	TRBJ1-4	CASTAGHLEKLFF	TGTGCCAGCACCGCGGGACACCTCGAAAAACTGTTTTTT
NA	TRBV4-3	NA	TRBJ2-7	CASSQDPTSGLPYF	TGCGCCAGCAGCCAAGATCCCACGTCAGGTTTACCGTACTTC